This T cell receptor beta chain is drawn from a study of blood T cell repertoires in COVID-19 (dated by TCRdb to about 2020). Study-level background: Collaborator samples came from the United States, Italy and Spain and covered acute and convalescent phases of COVID-19. The dataset comprised deeply sampled blood TCRbeta repertoires from subjects exposed to, actively infected with, or recovered from COVID-19. Where available, HLA class I and class II types were obtained from metadata supplied by the sample provider rather than from assay-based typing. A de-identified subject ID, COVID-19 status, age in years and sex were almost always included in the sample metadata. The prospective study material was composed of cDNA or gDNA derived from T cells, B-cell-depleted T cells, or PBMCs. A freely available public database, intended as a resource for researchers studying the immune response to SARS-CoV-2, is where the repertoires were released. The samples were drawn from two sources: the first 160 participants of the ongoing ImmuneRACE study, and fewer than 1,500 subjects contributed by 6 global collaborators. The research as a whole found: How much clinical and demographic metadata was included differed by source and by participant, and the metadata was provided uncurated.

Turning to this clone: Its antigen target is currently unknown. No much larger clonotype is one base removed from it; base qualities were not supplied.

Samples from volunteer blood donors who had recovered from COVID-19 were contributed by a second Seattle source. The collaborating institutions used their own protocols to collect whole blood in K2EDTA tubes. For TCRbeta analysis, collaborators shipped samples as frozen whole blood, isolated PBMCs, or DNA extracted from either of those sample types. As encoded in the germline V gene, CDR1 is SNHLY while CDR2 is FYNNEI. After removal of 6 bases from V and 7 bases from J, the junction retains 7 bases not matched to a gene. The CDR3, cysteine through phenylalanine, is 14 amino acids long. The CDR3 DNA has 42 bases and is translated from base 1. The immunoSEQ Assay, a bias-controlled multiplex PCR, was used to amplify TCRbeta CDR3 regions from genomic DNA. The original pipeline was this. The number of nucleated cells in each sample was estimated by amplification of reference gene primers within the assay. Sequence reads were collapsed and filtered to measure the absolute abundance of every unique TCRbeta CDR3 rearrangement. For each sample, productive Simpson clonality was calculated as the square root of Simpson's diversity index across productive rearrangements. Entries here come from immuneACCESS through TCRdb and include only in-frame sequences with V and J called. Some clones fail to appear in such tables; in the studies checked, an unresolved V gene covers under half of the shortfall, and the cause of the remainder is unknown. The DNA was the basis for D and trimming; V, J and clone size are from that table. The sample yields roughly 150,000 clones; about 83% were counted once. Around a fifth of the sample is in the top ten clones.

Source material: peripheral blood. This sequence was found in a woman in her 70s who had recovered from COVID-19. Here the chain combines TRBV2 and TRBJ2-5; the central 11 bases match TRBD1. In nucleotides, the sequence is TGTGCCAGCAGCTATCCGGGACAGGGGGGGACCCAGTACTTC. Translated, it reads CASSYPGQGGTQYF.